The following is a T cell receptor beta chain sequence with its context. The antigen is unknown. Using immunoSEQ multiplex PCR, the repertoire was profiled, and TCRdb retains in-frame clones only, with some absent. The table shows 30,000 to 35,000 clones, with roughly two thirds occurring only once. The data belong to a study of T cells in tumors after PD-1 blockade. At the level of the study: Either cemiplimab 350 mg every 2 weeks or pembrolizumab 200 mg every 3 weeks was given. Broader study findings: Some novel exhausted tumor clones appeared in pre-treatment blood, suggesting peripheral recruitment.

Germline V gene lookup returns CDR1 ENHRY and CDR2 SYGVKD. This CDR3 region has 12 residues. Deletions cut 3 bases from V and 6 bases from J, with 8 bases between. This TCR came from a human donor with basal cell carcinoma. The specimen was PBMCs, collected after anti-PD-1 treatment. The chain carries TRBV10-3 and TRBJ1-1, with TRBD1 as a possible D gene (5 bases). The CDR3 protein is CAISDQTAEAFF. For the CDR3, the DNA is TGTGCCATCAGTGACCAGACAGCTGAAGCTTTCTTT.